The 12 T cell receptor beta chains given below trace back to one sample, sequenced in a study of T cell repertoires in cytomegalovirus infection. One entry per CDR3 protein, called by TCRdb with MiXCR from the reads. The sample has about 600,000 distinct CDR3 sequences, roughly a quarter seen once; the top ten hold approximately 8.2%. Sequenced: CD8+ T cells from PBMCs. These TCRs come from a human donor in good health (CMV status not recorded). Some clones in this sample may be carry-over from other donors' samples.

This clonotype was observed a few times. CDR3 in amino acids: CASPFAGANVLTF. CDR3 sequence (DNA): TGTGCCAGCCCCTTCGCTGGGGCCAACGTCCTGACTTTC. V usage is TRBV10-3 and J usage is TRBJ2-6; unclear D gene. The CDR3 has 13 amino acids. The germline V gene encodes CDR1 ENHRY and CDR2 SYGVKD. The V gene lost 10 bases and the J gene lost 2 bases, with 9 bases spanning the gap.

The chain joins TRBV6-6 to TRBJ1-1; weak D call: TRBD1 (6 bases). The CDR3 has 13 residues. V lost 3 bases to trimming and J lost 7 bases, with 12 bases between them. The germline V gene has CDR1 MNHNY and CDR2 SVGAGI (reference sequence). The CDR3 reads CASSYGRGVEAFF. In nucleotides, the CDR3 is TGTGCCAGCAGTTATGGGAGGGGGGTTGAAGCTTTCTTT.

The chain links TRBV7-2 to TRBJ2-3; 7 positions agree with TRBD2. From germline, CDR1 is SGHTA and CDR2 FQGNSA. The trim removed 0 bases at V and 5 bases at J, leaving 11 bases unmatched. This CDR3 is 17 amino acids long. This chain's CDR3 is CASSLAAGVNVVDTQYF. In DNA form, the CDR3 reads TGTGCCAGCAGCTTAGCTGCGGGGGTGAATGTTGTAGATACGCAGTATTTT.

This clonotype was counted a few times. CDR3 coding DNA: TGTGCCAGCAGCCCGATTGCCAATCAGCCCCAGCATTTT. It codes for CASSPIANQPQHF. The genes are TRBV7-4 and TRBJ1-5; no definite D call. There are 13 residues in the CDR3. V was shortened by 5 bases and J by 3 bases, with 8 bases between the two germline ends. Germline V gene sequence: CDR1 SGHVT, CDR2 SQSDAQ.

This clonotype was seen only a few times. This rearrangement joins TRBV6-5 to TRBJ2-5, with 10 bases aligning to TRBD2. The V and J ends lost 0 bases and 4 bases, in that order; junction bases with no gene match: 5. CDR3 size: 16 residues. The germline CDR1 and CDR2 sequences are MNHEY and SVGAGI. CDR3 nucleotide sequence: TGTGCCAGCAGTTACTCGCTAGCGGGGGTCCCAGAGACCCAGTACTTC. Encoded protein: CASSYSLAGVPETQYF.

This clonotype showed up just a few times. Written as DNA, the CDR3 is TGTGCCAGCAGCCCGGACAGACCTGAGCAGTTCTTC. As protein: CASSPDRPEQFF. The chain uses TRBV5-5 and TRBJ2-1; D is perhaps TRBD1 (6 bases). There are 12 residues in the CDR3. V was cut by 4 bases and J by 9 bases, with 11 bases left in between. The germline V gene has CDR1 SGHKS and CDR2 YYEKEE (reference sequence).

This clonotype was seen a handful of times. The chain couples TRBV7-9 to TRBJ1-2; D remains unclear. Trimming cost V 5 bases and J 5 bases, with 12 bases left between them. Per germline, CDR1 SEHNR and CDR2 FQNEAQ (reference sequence). The CDR3 is 13 residues long. CDR3: CASSPEGYYGYTF. The CDR3 bases are TGTGCCAGCAGCCCGGAGGGTTATTATGGCTACACCTTC.

The genes are TRBV6-2 or TRBV6-3 and TRBJ1-2, with a possible D match to TRBD1 (5 bases). CDR1 and CDR2 (germline): MNHEY, SVGEGT. V was pared by 5 bases and J by 4 bases, with 17 bases between. The CDR3 runs 15 residues. The CDR3 sequence: CASSIRDQGPYGYTF. The CDR3 DNA follows: TGTGCCAGCAGTATCCGGGACCAGGGCCCCTATGGCTACACCTTC.

This clonotype was found a few times. This chain joins TRBV13 and TRBJ2-7; 11 positions match TRBD2. The germline CDR1 and CDR2 sequences are PRHDT and FYEKMQ (reference sequence). This CDR3 has 14 amino acids. The trim removed 5 bases at V and 3 bases at J, leaving 3 bases unmatched. DNA for the CDR3: TGTGCCAGCAGCGTCGGGACTAGCGGCTACGAGCAGTACTTC. This sequence encodes CASSVGTSGYEQYF. Together with reference TRBV13 and TRBJ2-7, the CDR3 gives the full variable domain: AAGVIQSPRHLIKEKRETATLKCYPIPRHDTVYWYQQGPGQDPQFLISFYEKMQSDKGSIPDRFSAQQFSDYHSELNMSSLELGDSALYFCASSVGTSGYEQYFGPGTRLTVT.

This clonotype was seen many times. The rearrangement uses TRBV6-6 and TRBJ2-5, with 7 nucleotides matching TRBD2. Germline V gene lookup returns CDR1 MNHNY and CDR2 SVGAGI (reference sequence). The trim removed 3 bases at V and 5 bases at J, leaving 12 bases unmatched. The length of the CDR3 is 16 residues. The CDR3 reads CASSYPAGVPPETQYF. The CDR3 region has the DNA TGTGCCAGCAGTTATCCCGCGGGGGTACCCCCGGAGACCCAGTACTTC.

This rearrangement joins TRBV7-9 to TRBJ1-1; maybe TRBD1 (5 bases). CDR3 size: 11 residues. Trimming left V 8 bases short and J 8 bases short, with 12 bases between. CDR1 and CDR2 (germline): SEHNR, FQNEAQ (reference sequence). The CDR3 DNA reads TGTGCCAGCGCGATTCAGGGAGAAGCTTTCTTT. Translated: CASAIQGEAFF.

The rearrangement joins TRBV12-3 or TRBV12-4 to TRBJ2-1, with 9 nucleotides matching TRBD1. This CDR3 has 15 residues. The trim removed 4 bases at V and 9 bases at J, leaving 10 bases unmatched. Written as DNA, the CDR3 is TGTGCCAGCAGTTCGCTCGGGACAGGGTCGACTGAGCAGTTCTTC. Protein product: CASSSLGTGSTEQFF.